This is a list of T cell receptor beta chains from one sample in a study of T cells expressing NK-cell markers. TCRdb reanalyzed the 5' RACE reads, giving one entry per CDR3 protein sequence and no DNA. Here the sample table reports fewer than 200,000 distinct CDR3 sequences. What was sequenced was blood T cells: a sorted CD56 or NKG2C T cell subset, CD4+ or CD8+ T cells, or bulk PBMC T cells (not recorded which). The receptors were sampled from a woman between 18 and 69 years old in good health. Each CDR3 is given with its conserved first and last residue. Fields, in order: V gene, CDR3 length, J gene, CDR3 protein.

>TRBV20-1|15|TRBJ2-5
CSARGRPGNQETQYF
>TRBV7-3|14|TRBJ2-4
CASSQTTGSNIQYF
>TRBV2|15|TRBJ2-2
CASRGTSGAVGELFF
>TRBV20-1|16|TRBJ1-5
CSARDGYVRFNQPQHF
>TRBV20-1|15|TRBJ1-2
CSARPRTGSGDGYTF
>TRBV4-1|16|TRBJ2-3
CASSQGPSGFTDTQYF
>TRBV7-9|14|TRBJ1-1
CASSFDLGSMEAFF
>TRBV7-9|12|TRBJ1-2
CASSLSEGGYTF
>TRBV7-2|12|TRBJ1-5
CASSLGPQPQHF
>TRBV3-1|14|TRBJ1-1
CASSQGARHAEAFF
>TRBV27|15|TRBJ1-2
CASSLNRDSNYGYTF
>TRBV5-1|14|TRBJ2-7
CASMAQGGPYEQYF
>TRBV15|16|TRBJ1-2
CATRPGGTLVGGGYTF
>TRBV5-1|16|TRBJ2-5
CASSRSAGIPRETQYF
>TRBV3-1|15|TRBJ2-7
CASTGTSGRAYEQYF
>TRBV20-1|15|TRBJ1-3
CSAYLGGSSGNTIYF
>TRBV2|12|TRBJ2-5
CASMTSVGTQYF
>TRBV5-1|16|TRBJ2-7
CASSFDGGGGEYEQYF
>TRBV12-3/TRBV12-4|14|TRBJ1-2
CASSLDRAGGGYTF
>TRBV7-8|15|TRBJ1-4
CASSPLDGFNEKLFF
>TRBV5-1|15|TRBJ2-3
CASSLVRFSTDTQYF
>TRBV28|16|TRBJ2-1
CASRFPGPGGYNEQFF
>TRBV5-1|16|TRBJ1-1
CASSLSTRDMHTEAFF
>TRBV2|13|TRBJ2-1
CASLSSGYNEQFF
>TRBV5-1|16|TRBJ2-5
CASSFPGQAAKETQYF
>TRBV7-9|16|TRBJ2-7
CASSSRLAGETYEQYF
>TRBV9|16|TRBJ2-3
CASSVGPGGATDTQYF
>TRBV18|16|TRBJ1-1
CASSPRVPGRNTEAFF
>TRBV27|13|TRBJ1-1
CASGEGGHTEAFF
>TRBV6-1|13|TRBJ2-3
CASRVPSTDTQYF
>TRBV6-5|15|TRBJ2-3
CASSYQEGASDTQYF